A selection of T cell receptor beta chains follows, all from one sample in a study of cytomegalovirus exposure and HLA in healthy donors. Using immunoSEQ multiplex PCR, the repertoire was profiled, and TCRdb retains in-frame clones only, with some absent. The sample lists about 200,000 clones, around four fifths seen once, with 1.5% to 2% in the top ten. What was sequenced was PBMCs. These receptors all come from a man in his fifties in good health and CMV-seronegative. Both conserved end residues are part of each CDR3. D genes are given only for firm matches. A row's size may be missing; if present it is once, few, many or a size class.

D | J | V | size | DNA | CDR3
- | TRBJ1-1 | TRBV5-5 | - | TGTGCCAGCAGCCGACAGGACAGGAACACTGAAGCTTTCTTT | CASSRQDRNTEAFF
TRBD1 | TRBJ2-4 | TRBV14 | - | TGTGCCAGCAGCCACGGGACAGGGCCCAAAAACATTCAGTACTTC | CASSHGTGPKNIQYF
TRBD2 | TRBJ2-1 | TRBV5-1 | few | TGCGCCAGCAGCTTCGAACTAGCGGTTTACAATGAGCAGTTCTTC | CASSFELAVYNEQFF
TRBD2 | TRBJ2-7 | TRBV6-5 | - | TGTGCCAGCAGTTACATAGCGGGAAACGAGCAGTACTTC | CASSYIAGNEQYF
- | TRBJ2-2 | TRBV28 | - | TGTGCCAGCAGTTTACCGGGAGCGAACACCGGGGAGCTGTTTTTT | CASSLPGANTGELFF
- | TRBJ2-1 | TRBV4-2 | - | TGTGCCAGCAGCCAAGAGGCCCTTGGACTTCGAAACCCCTACAATGAGCAGTTCTTC | CASSQEALGLRNPYNEQFF
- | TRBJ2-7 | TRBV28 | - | TGTGCCAGCAGTTCCACCCACAGGACCTACGAGCAGTACTTC | CASSSTHRTYEQYF
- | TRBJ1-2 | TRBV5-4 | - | TGTGCCAGCAGCGGCCGAGACAGCAGCCCTTATGGCTACACCTTC | CASSGRDSSPYGYTF
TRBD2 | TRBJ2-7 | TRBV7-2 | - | TGTGCCAGCAGATCGGGGGGGGGAATCTACGAGCAGTACTTC | CASRSGGGIYEQYF
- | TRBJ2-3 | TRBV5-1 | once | TGCGCCAGCAGCTTTAACAGGGAGACAGATACGCAGTATTTT | CASSFNRETDTQYF
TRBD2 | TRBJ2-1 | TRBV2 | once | TGTGCCAGCAGTTACCATTCTAGCGGTGAGCAGTTCTTC | CASSYHSSGEQFF
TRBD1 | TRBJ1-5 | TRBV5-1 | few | TGCGCCAGCAGCCCGGGACAGTATAGCAATCAGCCCCAGCATTTT | CASSPGQYSNQPQHF
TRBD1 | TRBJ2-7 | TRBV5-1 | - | TGCGCCAGCAGCACCGACACCGGGACAGCGGAGTACTTC | CASSTDTGTAEYF
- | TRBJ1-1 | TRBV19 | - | TGTGCCAGTTCTAAACCGGGGATGAACACTGAAGCTTTCTTT | CASSKPGMNTEAFF
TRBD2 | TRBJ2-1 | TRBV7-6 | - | TGTGCCAGCAGCTTAGATGGCGGGGCTAGCGGCTACAATGAGCAGTTCTTC | CASSLDGGASGYNEQFF
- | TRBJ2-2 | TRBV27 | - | TGTGCCAGCAGTTTAGGGGCCCACGCCGGCGGGGAGCTGTTTTTT | CASSLGAHAGGELFF
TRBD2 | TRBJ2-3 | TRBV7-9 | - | TGTGCCAGCAGCTTGACTAGCGGACAGTATTTT | CASSLTSGQYF
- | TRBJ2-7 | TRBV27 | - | TGTGCCAGCAGTTTATTGGCAGGCTCCAACGAGCAGTACTTC | CASSLLAGSNEQYF
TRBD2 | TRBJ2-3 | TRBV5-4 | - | TGTGCCAGCAGCCCGGCGGGGGGTAGGACAGATACGCAGTATTTT | CASSPAGGRTDTQYF
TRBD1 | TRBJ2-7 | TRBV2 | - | TGTGCCAGCAGGCCCTCCCTCGGGACAGGCACTCGCGTTGACGAGCAGTACTTC | CASRPSLGTGTRVDEQYF
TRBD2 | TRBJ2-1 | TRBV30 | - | TGTGCCTGCCTACTAGCGGGAGCTCGATCCTACAATGAGCAGTTCTTC | CACLLAGARSYNEQFF
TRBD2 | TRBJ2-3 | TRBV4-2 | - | TGTGCCAGCAGCCTTCCGGGACTAGCGGCTGATACGCAGTATTTT | CASSLPGLAADTQYF
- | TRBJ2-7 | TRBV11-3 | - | TGTGCCAGCAGCAGGGGACAAGGCGAGCAGTACTTC | CASSRGQGEQYF
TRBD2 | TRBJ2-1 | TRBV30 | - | TGTGCCTGGAGTGTCGGGACTAGCGGGAAGAAAATCGGCAATGAGCAGTTCTTC | CAWSVGTSGKKIGNEQFF
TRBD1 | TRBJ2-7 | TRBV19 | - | TGTGCCAGTAGTTCCAGACAGGGCCGATCCTACGAGCAGTACTTC | CASSSRQGRSYEQYF
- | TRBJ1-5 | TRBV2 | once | TGTGCCAGCAGGGTAGGGGCGGAGCAGCCCCAGCATTTT | CASRVGAEQPQHF
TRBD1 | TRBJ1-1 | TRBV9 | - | TGTGCCTCTACAGGGGGCAGGGGTTTCACTGAAGCTTTCTTT | CASTGGRGFTEAFF
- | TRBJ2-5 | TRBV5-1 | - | TGCGCCAGCAGCTTGGTGGCCGGACAGCAAGAGACCCAGTACTTC | CASSLVAGQQETQYF
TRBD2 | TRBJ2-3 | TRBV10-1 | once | TGCGCCAGCGGCACTAGCGGAGATACGCAGTATTTT | CASGTSGDTQYF
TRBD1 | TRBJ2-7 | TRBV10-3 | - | TGTGCCATCAGGCCGGGACAGGGTTCCTACGAGCAGTACTTC | CAIRPGQGSYEQYF
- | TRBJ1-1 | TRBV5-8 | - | TGTGCCAGCAGCTTTAGACAGGCTGCTACGAACACTGAAGCTTTCTTT | CASSFRQAATNTEAFF
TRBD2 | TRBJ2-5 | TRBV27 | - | TGTGCCAGCAGCAGGATAGCGGGAGCATTAGAGACCCAGTACTTC | CASSRIAGALETQYF
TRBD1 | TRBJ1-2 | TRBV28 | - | TGTGCCAGCAGCTACAGGGGCTATGGCTACACCTTC | CASSYRGYGYTF
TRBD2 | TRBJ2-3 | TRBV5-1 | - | TGCGCCAGCAGCCCCGGGACTAGCAGTGCAGATACGCAGTATTTT | CASSPGTSSADTQYF
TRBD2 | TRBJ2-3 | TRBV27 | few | TGTGCCAGCAGCTCGCACTGGACGGACGGGACTAGCGGGGGGCAGGGAGATACGCAGTATTTT | CASSSHWTDGTSGGQGDTQYF
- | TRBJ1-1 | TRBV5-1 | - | TGCGCCAGCAGCTCGCTAGCCCCGAACACTGAAGCTTTCTTT | CASSSLAPNTEAFF
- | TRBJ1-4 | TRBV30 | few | TGTGCCTGGAGTGTAGGCGGGGACGAGGAAAAACTGTTTTTT | CAWSVGGDEEKLFF
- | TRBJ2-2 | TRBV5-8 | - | TGTGCCAGCAGCTTCAGGGTCGTGAACACCGGGGAGCTGTTTTTT | CASSFRVVNTGELFF
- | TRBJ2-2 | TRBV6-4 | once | TGTGCCAGCAGTCCCCAGGGTGATACCGGGGAGCTGTTTTTT | CASSPQGDTGELFF
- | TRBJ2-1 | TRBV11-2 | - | TGTGCCAGCAGCTTCTCAAGACTAGTTTCCTACAATGAGCAGTTCTTC | CASSFSRLVSYNEQFF
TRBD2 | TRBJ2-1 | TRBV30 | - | TGTGCCTGGAGTGCGGGAGGGCCAAATTACAATGAGCAGTTCTTC | CAWSAGGPNYNEQFF
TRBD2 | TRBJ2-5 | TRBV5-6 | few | TGTGCCAGCAGCTTGAGGCGGGAGTACCGGGGGACCCAGTACTTC | CASSLRREYRGTQYF
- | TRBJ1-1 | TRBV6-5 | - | TGTGCCAGCAGGGACCTCGGGGGAGGGTTCACTGAAGCTTTCTTT | CASRDLGGGFTEAFF
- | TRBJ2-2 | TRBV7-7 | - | TGTGCCAGCAGCTTAGAGGGGGTGTCGGGCACCGGGGAGCTGTTTTTT | CASSLEGVSGTGELFF
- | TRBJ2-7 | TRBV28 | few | TGTGCCAGCAGTCTGCAGGGATCCGAGCAGTACTTC | CASSLQGSEQYF
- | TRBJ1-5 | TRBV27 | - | TGTGCCAGCAGCCCCGCGGGGGGGAGCAATCAGCCCCAGCATTTT | CASSPAGGSNQPQHF
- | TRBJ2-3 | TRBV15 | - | TGTGCCACCAGCAGAGTACGGGGGAGTGGCACAGATACGCAGTATTTT | CATSRVRGSGTDTQYF
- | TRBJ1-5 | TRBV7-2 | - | TGTGCCAGCAGCTTAGAAGGAGATAGCAATCAGCCCCAGCATTTT | CASSLEGDSNQPQHF
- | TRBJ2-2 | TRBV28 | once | TGTGCCAGCAGTTCCATTCCGGGGGCCGGGGAGCTGTTTTTT | CASSSIPGAGELFF
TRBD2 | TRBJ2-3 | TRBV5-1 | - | TGCGCCAGCAGCTTGGCCCCCGGGAGGAACACAGATACGCAGTATTTT | CASSLAPGRNTDTQYF
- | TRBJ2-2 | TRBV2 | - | TGTGCCAGCAGTGAAGCCGGGACCGGGGAGCTGTTTTTT | CASSEAGTGELFF